This entry lists 15 T cell receptor beta chains sequenced from one sample in a study of cytomegalovirus exposure and HLA in healthy donors. The PCR was carried out with 60 Vbeta primers and 13 Jbeta primers. Clones were read by immunoSEQ multiplex PCR, and TCRdb kept only the in-frame ones, dropping some. This sample carries roughly 190,000 clones, roughly 80% of them seen once, and the ten largest clones take approximately 2.9%. Sequencing was performed on PBMCs. The origin of the receptors is a female donor in good health and CMV-seronegative.

V usage is TRBV27 and J usage is TRBJ2-5, with 12 bases that match TRBD1. The CDR3 consists of 13 residues. J lost 8 bases, V lost 4 bases, and 2 bases had no gene match. Germline loops: CDR1 MNHEY, CDR2 SMNVEV (reference sequence). The CDR3 region has the DNA TGTGCCAGCAGTTCCGGGACAGGGGGCACCCAGTACTTC. This sequence encodes CASSSGTGGTQYF.

This clone was counted once. The chain carries TRBV13 and TRBJ2-3; TRBD2 might be the D (5 bases). In germline, CDR1 is PRHDT, CDR2 FYEKMQ (reference sequence). V shed 2 bases and J shed 6 bases, with 12 bases lying between them. The CDR3 runs 14 residues. The CDR3 DNA is TGTGCCAGCAGCTTAACCAGCGGCAGGGATACGCAGTATTTT. Its protein product is CASSLTSGRDTQYF.

The chain carries TRBV14 and TRBJ2-5; 11 nucleotides line up with TRBD2. Germline trimming cut 0 bases from V and 5 bases from J; bases unmatched to any gene: 14. This CDR3 is built from 19 residues. The V gene's germline CDR1 is SGHDN and CDR2 FVKESK. CDR3 protein: CASSQDKGVAGGQGETQYF. CDR3 nucleotide sequence: TGTGCCAGCAGCCAAGATAAGGGGGTAGCGGGGGGGCAGGGGGAGACCCAGTACTTC.

The rearrangement links TRBV6-1 to TRBJ1-1, with a weak D call TRBD1 (6 bases). Germline CDR1 is MNHNS and CDR2 is SASEGT. This CDR3 contains 13 residues. V was shortened by 8 bases and J by 5 bases, with 15 bases between the two germline ends. CDR3 nucleotide sequence: TGTGCCAGCGCCCTGTCAGGGGTAACTGAAGCTTTCTTT. This codes for CASALSGVTEAFF.

The chain is built from TRBV27 and TRBJ2-3; D gene uncertain. V gave up 4 bases and J gave up 5 bases, with 13 bases separating them. CDR3 size: 14 residues. Germline CDR1 and CDR2: MNHEY and SMNVEV (reference sequence). The CDR3 spells CASSWATWVDTQYF. The CDR3 nucleotides are TGTGCCAGCAGTTGGGCCACCTGGGTAGATACGCAGTATTTT.

The chain links TRBV5-4 to TRBJ1-1; 9 bases match TRBD1. V shed 4 bases, J shed 3 bases, and the junction held 10 bases outside the gene matches. The CDR3 contains 16 residues. The germline gives CDR1 SGHNT, CDR2 YYREEE (reference sequence). In DNA, the CDR3 is TGTGCCAGCAGCGCCACCGGGACAGGGATGTACACTGAAGCTTTCTTT. Protein product: CASSATGTGMYTEAFF.

The chain uses TRBV6-5 and TRBJ2-2; 7 bases are shared with TRBD2. The CDR3 covers 16 residues. Germline CDR1 MNHEY, CDR2 SVGAGI. V lost 0 bases and J lost 3; bases outside the gene matches: 4. The chain's CDR3 is CASSYSGEGYTGELFF. Here the CDR3 DNA reads TGTGCCAGCAGTTACTCCGGGGAGGGGTACACCGGGGAGCTGTTTTTT.

V gene TRBV18 combines with J gene TRBJ2-3; TRBD2 agrees at 11 bases. This CDR3 has 15 residues. Germline V gene data show CDR1 as KGHSH and CDR2 as LQKENI. Unmatched junction bases numbered 6, after V lost 8 bases and J lost 2 bases. CDR3 in amino acids: CASAIAGGITDTQYF. In nucleotides, the CDR3 is TGTGCCAGCGCGATAGCGGGGGGGATCACAGATACGCAGTATTTT.

For this clone: Relative to the germline gene, one junction end is altered; a read error may explain this. The V call is TRBV5-6, the J call TRBJ1-1; maybe TRBD1 (5 bases). The CDR3 consists of 14 residues. From germline, CDR1 is SGHDT and CDR2 YYEEEE. The CDR3 loop reads CASCFQGGDTEAFF. The CDR3 nucleotides are TGTGCCAGCTGCTTCCAGGGAGGGGACACTGAAGCTTTCTTT.

V gene TRBV2 combines with J gene TRBJ1-5; D is possibly TRBD1 (5 bases). The CDR3 contains 16 residues. V lost 8 bases, J lost 2 bases, and 19 bases lay in between. In germline, CDR1 is SNHLY, CDR2 FYNNEI. The CDR3 loop reads CASGTGRVLGNQPQHF. The CDR3, as DNA: TGTGCCAGCGGTACTGGCAGGGTGCTGGGCAATCAGCCCCAGCATTTT.

This clone was recorded only once. J is TRBJ2-3 and V is TRBV7-2, with 11 nucleotides matching TRBD2. The germline V gene has CDR1 SGHTA and CDR2 FQGNSA. Trimming cost V 5 bases and J 0 bases; bases outside gene matches: 4. This CDR3 contains 16 residues. CDR3 DNA: TGTGCCAGCAGCCGTAGCGGGGGGGCTAGCACAGATACGCAGTATTTT. Amino acid sequence: CASSRSGGASTDTQYF.

This rearrangement joins TRBV5-1 to TRBJ2-7; possible D gene TRBD2, 5 bases. Trimming shortened V by 4 bases and J by 5 bases, and 16 bases separated the two germline ends. Germline V lookup: CDR1 SGHRS, CDR2 YFSETQ. The CDR3 totals 14 residues. The CDR3 sequence is CASSPPGSFHEQYF. The CDR3 DNA follows: TGCGCCAGCAGCCCCCCGGGAAGTTTTCACGAGCAGTACTTC.

This chain connects TRBV15 to TRBJ1-3; D is unresolved. CDR1 is LNHNV, CDR2 YYDKDF, per germline (reference sequence). The V gene lost 0 bases and the J gene lost 1 base, with 16 bases spanning the gap. The CDR3 runs 18 residues. The CDR3 protein is CATSRDPTPSLSGNTIYF. The CDR3 DNA reads TGTGCCACCAGCAGAGATCCGACTCCATCCCTATCTGGAAACACCATATATTTT.

This clone was seen a single time. The chain employs TRBV7-2 and TRBJ2-7; 8 nucleotides match TRBD1. CDR3 length: 15 amino acids. J gave up 3 bases and V 5 bases, and 9 bases lay outside the gene matches. Germline CDR1 SGHTA, CDR2 FQGNSA. In DNA form, the CDR3 reads TGTGCCAGCAGCATCCAAGGACAGGGAGTCTACGAGCAGTACTTC. It specifies CASSIQGQGVYEQYF.

This chain joins TRBV7-9 and TRBJ1-2; no reliable D call. The CDR3 spans 13 residues. Germline V gene data show CDR1 as SEHNR and CDR2 as FQNEAQ (reference sequence). V shed 5 bases and J shed 8 bases, with 15 bases lying between them. In DNA form, the CDR3 reads TGTGCCAGCAGCGCCCAGCTCCGAGGCGGCTACACCTTC. This gives the protein CASSAQLRGGYTF.